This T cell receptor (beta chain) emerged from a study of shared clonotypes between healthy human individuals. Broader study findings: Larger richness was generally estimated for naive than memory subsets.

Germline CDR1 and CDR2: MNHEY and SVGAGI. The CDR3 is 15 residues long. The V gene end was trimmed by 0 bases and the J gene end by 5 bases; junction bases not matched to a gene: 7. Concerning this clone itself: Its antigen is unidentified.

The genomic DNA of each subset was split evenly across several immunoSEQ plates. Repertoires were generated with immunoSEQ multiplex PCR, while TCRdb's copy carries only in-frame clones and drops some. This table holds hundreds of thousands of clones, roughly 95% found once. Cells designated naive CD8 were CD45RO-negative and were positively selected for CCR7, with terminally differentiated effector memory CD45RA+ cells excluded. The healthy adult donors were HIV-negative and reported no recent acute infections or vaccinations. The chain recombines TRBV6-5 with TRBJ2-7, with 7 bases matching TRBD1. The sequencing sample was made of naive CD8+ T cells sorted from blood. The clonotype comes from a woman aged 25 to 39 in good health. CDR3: CASSYSDARGNEQYF. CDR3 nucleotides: TGTGCCAGCAGTTACTCGGACGCCAGGGGGAACGAGCAGTACTTC.